The sequence of this T cell receptor (beta chain) was determined in a study of vaccination effects on CD4 cells after COVID-19. Study findings and constraints: Clones that were induced by infection or by vaccine showed marked contraction late after vaccination.

V was shortened by 3 bases and J by 4 bases, with 7 bases between the two germline ends. Germline V lookup: CDR1 DFQATT, CDR2 SNEGSKA (reference sequence). The CDR3 has 12 residues. Profiled with immunoSEQ multiplex PCR; TCRdb holds only in-frame clones, not every one. The data hold 40,000 to 50,000 clones, with approximately 70% observed a single time. Of note for this clone: Its antigen is not identified.

With the ViraFEST assay, the study expanded antigen-specific CD4+ T cells using viral peptide pools, then sequenced them. Upon completion of around 9 days in culture, CD4+ T cells were isolated. This individual contracted SARS-CoV-2 between March and December 2020, as verified by PCR. On days 3 and 7, fresh IL-2 medium replaced half the medium. The J gene is TRBJ2-1, the V gene TRBV20-1, with D possibly being TRBD1 (5 bases). This TCR came from a human donor who had a prior SARS-CoV-2 infection. The specimen comprised CD4+ T cells from PBMCs cultured with a peptide pool, sampled before COVID-19 vaccination. The CDR3 DNA reads TGCAGTGCTAGTCGGACATACAATGAGCAGTTCTTC. Translation: CSASRTYNEQFF.